The TCR beta chain under discussion was sequenced for a study of T cell repertoires in cytomegalovirus infection. About the study: Public TCR beta signatures indicated both CMV infection and matching HLA type. Points from the study as a whole: It was HLA-C-restricted CMV-specific TCR beta clonotypes that dominated the response ex vivo.

TCRdb passed the reads through MiXCR, listing each CDR3 protein once. The data contain around 260,000 distinct CDR3 sequences, about 25% of them singletons. On this clonotype itself: Its antigen is unknown.

The J segment lost 3 bases and the V segment lost 3 bases, leaving 2 bases of the junction unmatched. Germline CDR1 and CDR2: DFQATT and SNEGSKA (reference sequence). The CDR3 totals 12 residues. Source material: PBMCs. The clonotype originates from a human donor in good health (CMV status not recorded). Some clones in this sample may be carry-over from other donors' samples. This chain joins TRBV20-1 and TRBJ2-7; TRBD1 matches at 7 bases. The CDR3 protein is CSASTGVYEQYF. The CDR3 coding sequence is TGCAGTGCTAGTACAGGGGTCTACGAGCAGTACTTC.